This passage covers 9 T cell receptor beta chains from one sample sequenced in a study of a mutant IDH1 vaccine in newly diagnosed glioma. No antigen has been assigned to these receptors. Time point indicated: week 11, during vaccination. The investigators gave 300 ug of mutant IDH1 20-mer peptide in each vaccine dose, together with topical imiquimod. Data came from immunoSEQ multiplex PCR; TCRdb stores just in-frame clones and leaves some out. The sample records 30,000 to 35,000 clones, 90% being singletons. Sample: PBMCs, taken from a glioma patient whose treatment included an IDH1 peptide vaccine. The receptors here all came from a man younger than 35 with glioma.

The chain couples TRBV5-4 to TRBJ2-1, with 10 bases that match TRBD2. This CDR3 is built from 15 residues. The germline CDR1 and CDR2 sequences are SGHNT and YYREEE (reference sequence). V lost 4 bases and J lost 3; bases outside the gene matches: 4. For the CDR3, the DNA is TGTGCCAGCAGCGAAGGACTAGCGGACTACAATGAGCAGTTCTTC. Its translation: CASSEGLADYNEQFF.

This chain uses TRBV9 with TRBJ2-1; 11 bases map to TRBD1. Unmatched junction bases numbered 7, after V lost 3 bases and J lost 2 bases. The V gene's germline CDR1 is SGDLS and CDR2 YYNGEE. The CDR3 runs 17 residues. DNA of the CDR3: TGTGCCAGCAGCGGGGGACAGGGGGGTCCCCCCTACAATGAGCAGTTCTTC. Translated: CASSGGQGGPPYNEQFF.

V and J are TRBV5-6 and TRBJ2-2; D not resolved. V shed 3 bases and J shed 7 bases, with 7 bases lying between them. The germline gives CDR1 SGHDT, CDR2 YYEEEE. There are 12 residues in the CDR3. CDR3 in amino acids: CASSSGVGELFF. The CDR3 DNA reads TGTGCCAGCAGCTCAGGAGTCGGGGAGCTGTTTTTT.

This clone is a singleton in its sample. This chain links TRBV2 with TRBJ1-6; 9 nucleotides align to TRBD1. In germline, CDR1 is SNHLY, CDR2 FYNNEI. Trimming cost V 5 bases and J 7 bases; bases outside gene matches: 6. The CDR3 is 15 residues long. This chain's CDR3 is CASSKTGGANSPLHF. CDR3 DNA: TGTGCCAGCAGTAAAACAGGGGGCGCGAATTCACCCCTCCACTTT.

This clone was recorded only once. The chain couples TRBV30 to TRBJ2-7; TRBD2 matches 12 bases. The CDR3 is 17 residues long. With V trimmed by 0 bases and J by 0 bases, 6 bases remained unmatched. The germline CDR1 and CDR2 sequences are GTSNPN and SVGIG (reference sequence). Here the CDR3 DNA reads TGTGCCTGGAGTGTACGGACTAGCGGGGTGAGCTCCTACGAGCAGTACTTC. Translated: CAWSVRTSGVSSYEQYF.

The CDR3 nucleotides read TGTGCCTGGAGTGCAGGGTTGGATGGCTACACCTTC. Residues: CAWSAGLDGYTF. The chain employs TRBV30 and TRBJ1-2; possibly TRBD1 for D (5 bases). Trimming stripped 1 base from V and 6 bases from J, with 9 bases between. The CDR3 is 12 amino acids. CDR1 GTSNPN and CDR2 SVGIG come from the germline V gene (reference sequence).

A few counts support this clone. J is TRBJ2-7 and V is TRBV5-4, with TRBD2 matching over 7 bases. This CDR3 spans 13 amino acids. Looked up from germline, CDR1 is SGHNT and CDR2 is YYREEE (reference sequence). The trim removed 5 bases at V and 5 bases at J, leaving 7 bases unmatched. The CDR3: CASSRAGRDEQYF. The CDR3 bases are TGTGCCAGCAGTAGGGCGGGGAGGGACGAGCAGTACTTC.

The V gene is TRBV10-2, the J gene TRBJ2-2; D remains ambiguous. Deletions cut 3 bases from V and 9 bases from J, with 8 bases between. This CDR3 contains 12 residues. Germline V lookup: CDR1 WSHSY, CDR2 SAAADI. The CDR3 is CASSDQIRELFF. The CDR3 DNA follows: TGCGCCAGCAGTGACCAGATAAGGGAGCTGTTTTTT.

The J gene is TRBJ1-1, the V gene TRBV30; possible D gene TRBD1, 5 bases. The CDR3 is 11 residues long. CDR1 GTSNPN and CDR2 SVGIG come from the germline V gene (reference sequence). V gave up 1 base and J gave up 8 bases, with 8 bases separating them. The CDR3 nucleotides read TGTGCCTGGAGTGCGCCAGGGGAAGCTTTCTTT. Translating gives CAWSAPGEAFF. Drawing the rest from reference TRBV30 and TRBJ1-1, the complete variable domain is SQTIHQWPATLVQPVGSPLSLECTVEGTSNPNLYWYRQAAGRGLQLLFYSVGIGQISSEVPQNLSASRPQDRQFILSSKKLLLSDSGFYLCAWSAPGEAFFGQGTRLTVV.